This T cell receptor beta chain came from a study of T cell repertoires in cytomegalovirus infection. Study information: Use of recently identified HLA-C-restricted and well-studied HLA-B-restricted CMV epitopes was part of the study. Shared public TCR beta signatures pointed to both CMV infection and a matching HLA type. Findings and limits, study-wide: Dominant in the ex vivo response were TCR beta clonotypes restricted by HLA-C and specific for CMV.

TCRdb processed the reads anew with MiXCR; each CDR3 protein has one entry. Among some 120,000 distinct CDR3 sequences listed, approximately 30% were seen once. Worth noting for this clonotype: The antigen remains undetermined.

This CDR3 spans 13 amino acids. After removal of 3 bases from V and 10 bases from J, the junction contained 2 bases not matched to a gene. The sequencing used CD8+ T cells from cultured PBMCs, collected from culture after CMV antigen stimulation. This chain uses TRBV12-3 or TRBV12-4 with TRBJ2-1, with 11 positions matching TRBD2. The receptor was isolated from a human donor in good health (CMV status not recorded). Some clones in this sample may be carry-over from other donors' samples. In nucleotides, the CDR3 is TGTGCCAGCAGTTTCCTAGCGGGGGGAGAGCAGTTCTTC. This sequence encodes CASSFLAGGEQFF.